The 21 T cell receptor beta chains presented below share a single source sample, sequenced in a study of T cell responses to AZD1222 COVID-19 vaccine. The assay was immunoSEQ multiplex PCR, and TCRdb's table has in-frame clones only and misses some. Among some 160,000 clones listed, around 88% were seen once. Sequenced material: peripheral blood, taken 28 days after the second AZD1222 dose. These receptors all come from an adult who received the AZD1222 COVID-19 vaccine.

The CDR3 region is CASSIHKRSTEAFF. The DNA for the CDR3 is TGTGCCAGTAGTATTCATAAGAGGTCCACTGAAGCTTTCTTT. This chain joins TRBV19 and TRBJ1-1; D unresolved. The length of the CDR3 is 14 residues. Germline V gene lookup returns CDR1 LNHDA and CDR2 SQIVND (reference sequence). V shed 3 bases and J shed 4 bases, with 12 bases lying between them.

V usage is TRBV7-6 and J usage is TRBJ1-1, with D tentatively TRBD1 (5 bases). The V gene lost 1 base and the J gene lost 8 bases, with 8 bases spanning the gap. Germline CDR1 SGHVS, CDR2 FNYEAQ. The CDR3 totals 12 residues. CDR3 sequence reads: CASSLGGGEAFF. The CDR3 nucleotides read TGTGCCAGCAGCTTAGGGGGGGGAGAAGCTTTCTTT.

This clone was seen once. The chain joins TRBV3-1 (or the pseudogene TRBV3-2) to TRBJ2-3; 12 nucleotides line up with TRBD2. Germline V lookup: CDR1 LGHDT, CDR2 YNNKEL (reference sequence). Trimming removed 8 bases from V and 2 bases from J; junction bases left unmatched: 5. CDR3 size: 15 residues. CDR3 amino acids: CASRTSGAVTDTQYF. CDR3 in DNA: TGTGCCAGCCGGACTAGCGGGGCAGTCACAGATACGCAGTATTTT.

Details on this clone: Additional DNA sequences in this sample encode the identical CDR3. The V gene is TRBV14, the J gene TRBJ1-6; maybe TRBD1 (5 bases). CDR1 SGHDN and CDR2 FVKESK come from the germline V gene. V was cut by 4 bases and J by 3 bases, with 7 bases left in between. This CDR3 is 14 amino acids long. The CDR3 DNA sequence: TGTGCCAGCAGCCGGGGCCTCTATAATTCACCCCTCCACTTT. Translation gives CASSRGLYNSPLHF.

This chain uses TRBV6-5 with TRBJ2-7; D is ambiguous. Trimming stripped 4 bases from V and 3 bases from J, with 16 bases between. This CDR3 region has 15 residues. Germline V CDR1 and CDR2: MNHEY, SVGAGI. The CDR3 DNA sequence: TGTGCCAGCAGTTCACGACGGTCTAGGGACTACGAGCAGTACTTC. Translating it yields CASSSRRSRDYEQYF.

This chain links TRBV5-4 with TRBJ2-2, with D perhaps TRBD1 or TRBD2 (5 bases each). The CDR3 has 16 residues. Germline-derived CDR1 and CDR2 are SGHNT and YYREEE (reference sequence). Trimming cost V 5 bases and J 4 bases, with 18 bases left between them. Written as DNA, the CDR3 is TGTGCCAGCAGTTCCACGAGGGGCGGCGGCACCGGGGAGCTGTTTTTT. This codes for CASSSTRGGGTGELFF.

This chain connects TRBV6-5 to TRBJ2-2; the D gene is possibly TRBD1 (5 bases). Per germline, CDR1 MNHEY and CDR2 SVGAGI. The CDR3 is made up of 15 amino acids. V gave up 7 bases and J gave up 6 bases, with 18 bases separating them. The CDR3 spells CASTAEGAPAGELFF. DNA of the CDR3: TGTGCCAGCACCGCCGAAGGGGCCCCGGCCGGGGAGCTGTTTTTT.

V usage is TRBV28 and J usage is TRBJ1-2; no reliable D call. This CDR3 region has 12 residues. Trimming pared 4 bases from V and 5 bases from J, leaving 8 bases between. Germline CDR1 is MDHEN and CDR2 is SYDVKM. The CDR3 sequence is CASSSSGYGYTF. CDR3 sequence (DNA): TGTGCCAGCAGTTCCTCAGGATATGGCTACACCTTC.

This clone has only a few counts. The rearrangement links TRBV25-1 to TRBJ1-1; 7 nucleotides line up with TRBD1. This CDR3 spans 15 amino acids. After removal of 4 bases from V and 2 bases from J, the junction contained 7 bases not matched to a gene. The germline CDR1 and CDR2 sequences are MGHDK and SYGVNS. The CDR3 is CASSGQGGANTEAFF. The DNA for the CDR3 is TGTGCCAGCAGTGGCCAGGGGGGCGCAAACACTGAAGCTTTCTTT. The whole variable domain, remainder taken from reference TRBV25-1 and TRBJ1-1, is EADIYQTPRYLVIGTGKKITLECSQTMGHDKMYWYQQDPGMELHLIHYSYGVNSTEKGDLSSESTVSRIRTEHFPLTLESARPSHTSQYLCASSGQGGANTEAFFGQGTRLTVV.

In DNA, the CDR3 is TGTGCCAGCAGTTCCCGACTTTGGCAGAAAAACACTGAAGCTTTCTTT. It is translated as CASSSRLWQKNTEAFF. J is TRBJ1-1 and V is TRBV6-5; no reliable D call. Germline V lookup: CDR1 MNHEY, CDR2 SVGAGI. This CDR3 comprises 16 residues. The V and J ends lost 4 bases and 2 bases respectively, with 17 bases between them.

The genes are TRBV7-2 and TRBJ2-7, with 8 bases lining up with TRBD1. The CDR3 length is 13 residues. The germline V gene encodes CDR1 SGHTA and CDR2 FQGNSA. V shed 6 bases, J shed 5 bases, and the junction held 6 bases outside the gene matches. DNA of the CDR3: TGTGCCAGCAGGCGGGACAGGAGTCACGAGCAGTACTTC. It yields the protein CASRRDRSHEQYF.

The rearrangement links TRBV12-3 or TRBV12-4 to TRBJ2-7; D remains unclear. CDR3 length equals 12 residues. Trimming left V 9 bases short and J 1 base short, with 10 bases between. This CDR3 is CASGRRSYEQYF. The CDR3 DNA reads as TGTGCCAGTGGCCGACGGTCCTACGAGCAGTACTTC.

The V and J genes are TRBV7-8 and TRBJ1-5, with D perhaps TRBD1 (5 bases). Germline V gives CDR1 SGHVS, CDR2 FQNEAQ. V lost 1 base, J lost 2 bases, and 9 bases lay in between. This CDR3 has 15 amino acids. DNA for the CDR3: TGTGCCAGCAGCTTAGAAGGGGCTCGCAATCAGCCCCAGCATTTT. Its protein is CASSLEGARNQPQHF.

V and J are TRBV12-5 and TRBJ2-1; TRBD1 is a possible D gene (6 bases). Germline V CDR1 and CDR2: LGHNT, FRNRAP. The CDR3 runs to 14 residues. Trimming stripped 4 bases from V and 9 bases from J, with 16 bases between. Written as DNA, the CDR3 is TGTGCTAGTGGTTCAGACAGGCCTAGGGGTGAGCAGTTCTTC. Translation gives CASGSDRPRGEQFF. The full variable domain, its missing parts supplied by reference TRBV12-5 and TRBJ2-1, is DARVTQTPRHKVTEMGQEVTMRCQPILGHNTVFWYRQTMMQGLELLAYFRNRAPLDDSGMPKDRFSAEMPDATLATLKIQPSEPRDSAVYFCASGSDRPRGEQFFGPGTRLTVL.

V and J are TRBV29-1 and TRBJ1-1, with 7 nucleotides matching TRBD1. The V segment lost 6 bases and the J segment 3 bases; nucleotides outside the gene matches: 7. Per germline, CDR1 SQVTM and CDR2 ANQGSEA. The CDR3 contains 13 residues. The CDR3 sequence is CSVGQGGHTEAFF. The CDR3 DNA follows: TGCAGCGTGGGCCAGGGGGGGCACACTGAAGCTTTCTTT.

The J gene is TRBJ1-5, the V gene TRBV27; 7 positions agree with TRBD1. The CDR3 runs to 14 residues. Unmatched junction bases numbered 3, after V lost 5 bases and J lost 2 bases. The germline gives CDR1 MNHEY, CDR2 SMNVEV (reference sequence). For the CDR3, the DNA is TGTGCCAGCAGTCCAGACAGGGGCAATCAGCCCCAGCATTTT. It codes for CASSPDRGNQPQHF.

This clone was counted between two and nine times. At one of its ends the junction is not consistent with the germline gene, which may arise from a read error. CDR3 protein: CASSLLAAGSQHF. The CDR3 coding sequence is TGTGCCAGCAGCTTATTAGCAGCCGGATCGCAGCACTTC. This rearrangement joins TRBV7-2 to TRBJ2-7, with D uncertain. The CDR3 spans 13 residues. Germline lookup yields CDR1 SGHTA and CDR2 FQGNSA. Full variable domain (missing parts from reference TRBV7-2 and TRBJ2-7): GAGVSQSPSNKVTEKGKDVELRCDPISGHTALYWYRQSLGQGLEFLIYFQGNSAPDKSGLPSDRFSAERTGGSVSTLTIQRTQQEDSAVYLCASSLLAAGSQHFGPGTRLTVT.

This chain links TRBV5-4 with TRBJ2-1; D is possibly TRBD2 (5 bases). This CDR3 comprises 12 residues. The germline CDR1 and CDR2 sequences are SGHNT and YYREEE (reference sequence). The ends were cut back, 3 bases at V and 4 bases at J, with 5 bases in the middle. The CDR3 nucleotides read TGTGCCAGCAGCTGGAGGTACAATGAGCAGTTCTTC. It codes for CASSWRYNEQFF.

The chain uses TRBV19 and TRBJ2-1, with 7 bases fitting TRBD1. This CDR3 contains 15 residues. V lost 5 bases, J lost 3 bases, and 7 bases stayed unmatched. Germline CDR1 LNHDA, CDR2 SQIVND (reference sequence). CDR3 sequence (DNA): TGTGCCAGTAGTCTTCTCTCAGGGGGCTACAATGAGCAGTTCTTC. Protein product: CASSLLSGGYNEQFF.

The chain couples TRBV7-9 to TRBJ1-4; a weak D match, TRBD1 (6 bases). The CDR3 runs to 16 residues. Trimming stripped 8 bases from V and 0 bases from J, with 16 bases between. Germline loops: CDR1 SEHNR, CDR2 FQNEAQ (reference sequence). The CDR3 DNA is TGTGCCAGCGCCAGGGGCAAAATGCCAACTAATGAAAAACTGTTTTTT. Its translation: CASARGKMPTNEKLFF.

This rearrangement joins TRBV6-2 or TRBV6-3 to TRBJ2-7, with D perhaps TRBD1 (6 bases). The V gene lost 5 bases and the J gene lost 2 bases, with 13 bases spanning the gap. Germline CDR1 is MNHEY and CDR2 is SVGEGT. The CDR3 length is 14 residues. The DNA for the CDR3 is TGTGCCAGCAGTACCCCCACAGGGCCCTACGAGCAGTACTTC. Translated, it gives CASSTPTGPYEQYF.